This T cell receptor beta chain originates from a study of blood T cell repertoires in COVID-19. This table comes from immunoSEQ multiplex PCR, and its TCRdb copy is limited to in-frame clones, with some not included. The table has about 210,000 clones, around 82% seen once. V lost 0 bases and J 9 bases, leaving 4 bases between the germline ends. The CDR3 totals 11 residues. The V gene's germline CDR1 is KGHDR and CDR2 SFDVKD. Sequencing was carried out using peripheral blood. The sequence was obtained from a man in his fifties with active or convalescent COVID-19. The chain uses TRBV24-1 and TRBJ2-5; D ambiguous. CDR3: CATSDLTAQYF. The CDR3 region has the DNA TGTGCCACCAGTGATTTGACGGCCCAGTACTTC.